The 5 T cell receptor beta chains below all came from one sample that was sequenced in a study of shared clonotypes between healthy human individuals. Sequenced by immunoSEQ multiplex PCR; TCRdb stores in-frame clones only, minus some. The sample contains approximately 350,000 clones, about 96% of which appear only once. The material sequenced was memory CD8+ T cells sorted from blood. This sample's subset: CD45RO+ cells pooled with CCR7-negative TemRA cells. The origin of the receptors is a man younger than 40 in good health.

The J gene is TRBJ2-4, the V gene TRBV7-2, with 9 bases that match TRBD2. Trimming removed 1 base from V and 2 bases from J; junction bases left unmatched: 9. The CDR3 sequence is 18 residues long. Germline V gene lookup returns CDR1 SGHTA and CDR2 FQGNSA. Written as DNA, the CDR3 is TGTGCCAGCAGCTTAGTCGGATCGGCGGGAGGGCCCAAAAACATTCAGTACTTC. This translates into CASSLVGSAGGPKNIQYF.

This clone has a single count. The J gene is TRBJ1-2, the V gene TRBV18; 9 bases line up with TRBD1. J lost 2 bases, V lost 3 bases, and 4 bases had no gene match. CDR3 size: 15 residues. Germline values: CDR1 KGHSH, CDR2 LQKENI. The CDR3 reads CASSPGTGKNYGYTF. The CDR3 bases are TGTGCCAGCTCACCTGGGACAGGGAAGAACTATGGCTACACCTTC.

To note about this clone: This sample includes further DNA sequences coding for the same CDR3. V gene TRBV7-2 combines with J gene TRBJ2-7; no clear D gene. Germline V gives CDR1 SGHTA, CDR2 FQGNSA. Deletions cut 0 bases from V and 2 bases from J, with 2 bases between. The CDR3 is made up of 12 amino acids. Written as DNA, the CDR3 is TGTGCCAGCAGCTTAGCCCCCTACGAGCAGTACTTC. It codes for CASSLAPYEQYF.

The CDR3 protein is CAWSILYNEQFF. CDR3 nucleotides: TGTGCCTGGAGTATACTTTACAATGAGCAGTTCTTC. The chain carries TRBV30 and TRBJ2-1; no clear D gene. Germline V CDR1 and CDR2: GTSNPN, SVGIG (reference sequence). V lost 2 bases and J 4 bases, leaving 6 bases between the germline ends. CDR3 size: 12 residues.

The CDR3 bases are TGTGCCAGCAGCCACCTAGACAGCTCCTACAATGAGCAGTTCTTC. It translates to CASSHLDSSYNEQFF. The rearrangement links TRBV4-2 to TRBJ2-1, with D perhaps TRBD1 (5 bases). The CDR3 runs to 15 residues. V lost 3 bases and J lost 0, with 9 bases in between. Germline loops: CDR1 LGHNA, CDR2 YNFKEQ.